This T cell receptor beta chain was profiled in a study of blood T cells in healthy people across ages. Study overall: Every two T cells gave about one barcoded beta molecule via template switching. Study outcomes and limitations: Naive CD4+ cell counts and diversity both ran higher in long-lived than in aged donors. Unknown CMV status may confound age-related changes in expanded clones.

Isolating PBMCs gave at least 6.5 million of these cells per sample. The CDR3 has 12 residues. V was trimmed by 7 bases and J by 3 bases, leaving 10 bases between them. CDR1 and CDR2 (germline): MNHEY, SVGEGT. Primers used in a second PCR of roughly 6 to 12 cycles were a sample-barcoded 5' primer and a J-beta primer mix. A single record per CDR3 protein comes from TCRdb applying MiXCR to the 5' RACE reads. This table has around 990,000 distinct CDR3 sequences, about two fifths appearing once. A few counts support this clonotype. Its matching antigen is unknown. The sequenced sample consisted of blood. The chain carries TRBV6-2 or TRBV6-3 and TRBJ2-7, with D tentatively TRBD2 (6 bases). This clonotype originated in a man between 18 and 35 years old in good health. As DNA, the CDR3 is TGTGCCAGCACACCGGGACTCTACGAGCAGTACTTC. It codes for CASTPGLYEQYF.